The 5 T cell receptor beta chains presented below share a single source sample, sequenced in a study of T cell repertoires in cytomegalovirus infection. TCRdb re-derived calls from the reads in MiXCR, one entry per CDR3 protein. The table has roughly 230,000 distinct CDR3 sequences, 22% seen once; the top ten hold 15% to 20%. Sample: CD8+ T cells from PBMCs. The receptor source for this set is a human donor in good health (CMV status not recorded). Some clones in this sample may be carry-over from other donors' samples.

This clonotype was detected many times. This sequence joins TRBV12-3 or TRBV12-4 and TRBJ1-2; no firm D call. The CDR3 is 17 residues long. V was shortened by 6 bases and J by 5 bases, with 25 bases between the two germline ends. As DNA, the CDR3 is TGTGCCAGCAGCGCCTTCGGACGGGCTAGGGAAGGGTATGGCTACACCTTC. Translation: CASSAFGRAREGYGYTF.

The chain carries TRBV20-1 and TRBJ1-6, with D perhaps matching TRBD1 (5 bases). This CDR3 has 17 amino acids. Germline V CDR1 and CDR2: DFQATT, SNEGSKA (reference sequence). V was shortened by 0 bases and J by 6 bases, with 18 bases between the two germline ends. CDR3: CSARDGRGGGSNSPLHF. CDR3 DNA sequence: TGCAGTGCTAGAGATGGGCGGGGGGGAGGGAGTAATTCACCCCTCCACTTT.

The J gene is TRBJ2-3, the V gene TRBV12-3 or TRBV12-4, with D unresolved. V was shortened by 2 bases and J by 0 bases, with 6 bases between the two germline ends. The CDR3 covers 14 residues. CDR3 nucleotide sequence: TGTGCCAGCAGTTTACTCAGTAGCACAGATACGCAGTATTTT. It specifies CASSLLSSTDTQYF.

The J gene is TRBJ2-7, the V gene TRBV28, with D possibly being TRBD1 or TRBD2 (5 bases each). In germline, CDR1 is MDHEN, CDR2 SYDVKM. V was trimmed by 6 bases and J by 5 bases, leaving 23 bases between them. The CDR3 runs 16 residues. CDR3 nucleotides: TGTGCCAGCAGCCTTATTGGGACGGGATTTAGGGACGAGCAGTACTTC. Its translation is CASSLIGTGFRDEQYF. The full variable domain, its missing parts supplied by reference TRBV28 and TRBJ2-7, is DVKVTQSSRYLVKRTGEKVFLECVQDMDHENMFWYRQDPGLGLRLIYFSYDVKMKEKGDIPEGYSVSREKKERFSLILESASTNQTSMYLCASSLIGTGFRDEQYFGPGTRLTVT.

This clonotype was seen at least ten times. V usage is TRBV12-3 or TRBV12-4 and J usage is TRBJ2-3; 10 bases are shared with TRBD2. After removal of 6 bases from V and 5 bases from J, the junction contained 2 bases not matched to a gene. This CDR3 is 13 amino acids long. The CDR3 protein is CASRAGGEDTQYF. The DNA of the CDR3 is TGTGCCAGCAGAGCGGGGGGGGAAGATACGCAGTATTTT.